This passage covers 9 T cell receptor beta chains from one sample sequenced in a study of CD8 T cells in ankylosing spondylitis. TCRdb analysed the 5' RACE reads with MiXCR anew, one entry per CDR3 protein. The sample shows approximately 250,000 distinct CDR3 sequences, approximately 30% of them seen only once. Specimen: blood, either unsorted or a sorted T cell fraction (not recorded which). All receptors derive from a male donor with ankylosing spondylitis or in good health (not recorded which).

The gene calls are TRBV12-3 or TRBV12-4 and TRBJ2-1; 8 nucleotides match TRBD2. V dropped 3 bases and J dropped 8; count of bases not matched to a gene: 6. CDR3 length: 14 amino acids. The CDR3 reads CASSFSGSSHEQFF. CDR3 DNA: TGTGCCAGCAGTTTCAGCGGGAGCTCCCATGAGCAGTTCTTC.

The gene calls are TRBV29-1 and TRBJ1-1; D perhaps matches TRBD1 (6 bases). Per germline, CDR1 SQVTM and CDR2 ANQGSEA. This CDR3 comprises 14 residues. V dropped 2 bases and J dropped 0 bases, with 10 bases sitting between them. The CDR3 nucleotides read TGCAGCGTTGAAAGGCCAGGGGTGAACACTGAAGCTTTCTTT. It translates to CSVERPGVNTEAFF.

The chain recombines TRBV5-5 with TRBJ2-5; possibly TRBD2 for D (6 bases). The CDR3 runs to 15 residues. The germline gives CDR1 SGHKS, CDR2 YYEKEE (reference sequence). The germline V and J ends were trimmed by 4 bases and 5 bases, with 18 bases remaining between them. CDR3 sequence reads: CASSPNLEGLETQYF. CDR3 coding DNA: TGTGCCAGCAGCCCCAACCTGGAGGGCTTGGAGACCCAGTACTTC.

This clonotype occurred a few times. The chain joins TRBV6-5 to TRBJ1-2; perhaps TRBD1 as D (6 bases). The CDR3 is made up of 15 amino acids. The germline V and J ends were trimmed by 4 bases and 4 bases, with 16 bases remaining between them. The germline gives CDR1 MNHEY, CDR2 SVGAGI. Written as DNA, the CDR3 is TGTGCCAGCAGTTCCGGGACACCCTTGCCCTATGGCTACACCTTC. Protein sequence: CASSSGTPLPYGYTF.

Only a few counts were recorded for this clonotype. V gene TRBV20-1 combines with J gene TRBJ2-2, with D unresolved. Trimming pared 0 bases from V and 7 bases from J, leaving 9 bases between. The CDR3 is 13 amino acids. The germline V gene has CDR1 DFQATT and CDR2 SNEGSKA (reference sequence). The CDR3 loop reads CSARDPLGGELFF. In DNA, the CDR3 is TGCAGTGCTAGAGATCCGTTGGGCGGGGAGCTGTTTTTT.

This clonotype was detected only a few times. The genes are TRBV12-3 or TRBV12-4 and TRBJ2-3, with D possibly being TRBD1 (5 bases). CDR3 length: 14 amino acids. Between the trimmed V and J ends, which lost 6 bases and 0 bases, there was a span of 10 bases. The CDR3 here is CASRPQVSTDTQYF. For the CDR3, the DNA is TGTGCCAGCAGACCACAGGTTAGCACAGATACGCAGTATTTT.

This clonotype turned up a few times. The rearrangement uses TRBV29-1 and TRBJ2-5; the match to TRBD2 covers 13 bases. Losses at the gene ends were 7 bases for V and 6 bases for J; bases not matched to a gene: 5. CDR3 length equals 13 residues. Germline CDR1 and CDR2: SQVTM and ANQGSEA. This CDR3 reads CSAILAGGKTQYF. CDR3 nucleotide sequence: TGCAGCGCCATACTAGCGGGGGGGAAGACCCAGTACTTC.

J is TRBJ1-4 and V is TRBV20-1, with D possibly being TRBD1 (6 bases). Germline V gene lookup returns CDR1 DFQATT and CDR2 SNEGSKA (reference sequence). The CDR3 loop spans 17 amino acids. V dropped 2 bases and J dropped 2 bases, with 18 bases sitting between them. This CDR3 is CSARPLWGLATNEKLFF. The CDR3 DNA reads TGCAGTGCTAGACCTCTGTGGGGGCTGGCGACTAATGAAAAACTGTTTTTT.

V and J are TRBV20-1 and TRBJ2-7; 7 nucleotides line up with TRBD2. The CDR3 has 13 amino acids. Germline V gives CDR1 DFQATT, CDR2 SNEGSKA (reference sequence). After removal of 6 bases from V and 2 bases from J, the junction contained 7 bases not matched to a gene. CDR3 DNA sequence: TGCAGTGCCGGTGGGGGGGAGACCTACGAGCAGTACTTC. Translating it yields CSAGGGETYEQYF.